Listed here are 24 T cell receptor beta chains from one sample, sequenced in a study of T cell responses to AZD1222 COVID-19 vaccine. Sequencing was performed with immunoSEQ multiplex PCR; in TCRdb, only in-frame clones are kept and a portion is missing. The table has about 100,000 clones, more than 75% seen once. This specimen was peripheral blood, taken on day 0 of AZD1222 vaccination. These receptors were obtained from an adult in good health.

The genes are TRBV4-2 and TRBJ2-7; no definite D call. V shed 4 bases and J shed 3 bases, with 4 bases lying between them. This CDR3 is 11 amino acids long. Looked up from germline, CDR1 is LGHNA and CDR2 is YNFKEQ. The CDR3: CASSLGYEQYF. CDR3 coding DNA: TGTGCCAGCAGCCTCGGCTACGAGCAGTACTTC.

The chain employs TRBV5-1 and TRBJ2-3; TRBD2 agrees at 10 bases. This CDR3 spans 15 amino acids. V was clipped by 4 bases and J by 6 bases; unmatched bases: 8. The V gene's germline CDR1 is SGHRS and CDR2 YFSETQ. The CDR3 DNA reads as TGCGCCAGCAGCAGAAGCGGGAGGGCCGACGATACGCAGTATTTT. Amino acid sequence: CASSRSGRADDTQYF.

The rearrangement links TRBV5-1 to TRBJ1-1, with 8 bases identical to TRBD1. The CDR3 loop spans 14 amino acids. J lost 1 base, V lost 4 bases, and 3 bases had no gene match. Per germline, CDR1 SGHRS and CDR2 YFSETQ. The CDR3 loop reads CASSKGTGNTEAFF. CDR3 coding DNA: TGCGCCAGCAGCAAAGGGACAGGGAACACTGAAGCTTTCTTT.

This chain joins TRBV5-4 and TRBJ2-7; the D gene could be TRBD1 or TRBD2 (5 bases each). This CDR3 spans 13 amino acids. Trimming removed 2 bases at V and 10 bases at J, with 16 bases between. Germline V gene lookup returns CDR1 SGHNT and CDR2 YYREEE (reference sequence). In nucleotides, the CDR3 is TGTGCCAGCAGCTTCAAGGGGACCCTGGATCAGTACTTC. This sequence encodes CASSFKGTLDQYF.

The table lists this clone with many counts. The chain uses TRBV5-1 and TRBJ1-1; D perhaps matches TRBD1 (6 bases). Germline V CDR1 and CDR2: SGHRS, YFSETQ. CDR3 size: 14 residues. With 2 bases removed from V and 4 bases from J, the gap between germline ends came to 12 bases. The CDR3 loop is CASSLQQGFTEAFF. Written as DNA, the CDR3 is TGCGCCAGCAGCTTACAACAGGGATTCACTGAAGCTTTCTTT.

This clone was counted once. This chain joins TRBV19 and TRBJ2-5, with TRBD2 matching over 14 bases. CDR1 and CDR2 from the germline V gene are LNHDA and SQIVND (reference sequence). The V gene end was trimmed by 6 bases and the J gene end by 4 bases; junction bases not matched to a gene: 16. The CDR3 length is 19 residues. The CDR3 sequence: CASSHISTGTSGRRETQYF. In DNA form, the CDR3 reads TGTGCCAGTAGCCACATTTCCACCGGGACTAGCGGGAGAAGAGAGACCCAGTACTTC.

As to this clone: The sample carries other DNA sequences with the same CDR3. The chain joins TRBV5-1 to TRBJ2-3; TRBD2 agrees at 13 bases. CDR3 length: 17 residues. Germline V gene lookup returns CDR1 SGHRS and CDR2 YFSETQ. V gave up 4 bases and J gave up 2 bases; unmatched junction bases: 7. The CDR3 region has the DNA TGCGCCAGCAGCGCCCGACTAGCGGGAGGCCTCACAGATACGCAGTATTTT. Its protein product is CASSARLAGGLTDTQYF.

J is TRBJ1-2 and V is TRBV5-6; TRBD1 is a possible D gene (5 bases). CDR1 is SGHDT, CDR2 YYEEEE, per germline. V was shortened by 5 bases and J by 3 bases, with 14 bases between the two germline ends. This CDR3 has 14 amino acids. The CDR3 here is CASRKTGGDYGYTF. In nucleotides, the CDR3 is TGTGCCAGCAGGAAAACTGGGGGAGACTATGGCTACACCTTC. The whole variable domain, filled in from reference TRBV5-6 and TRBJ1-2, reads DAGVTQSPTHLIKTRGQQVTLRCSPKSGHDTVSWYQQALGQGPQFIFQYYEEEERQRGNFPDRFSGHQFPNYSSELNVNALLLGDSALYLCASRKTGGDYGYTFGSGTRLTVV.

This chain uses TRBV10-3 with TRBJ1-2; D is unresolved. Looked up from germline, CDR1 is ENHRY and CDR2 is SYGVKD. Between the trimmed V and J ends, which lost 4 bases and 5 bases, there was a span of 5 bases. This CDR3 has 11 amino acids. The CDR3 DNA sequence: TGTGCCATCAGTGCGATTTATGGCTACACCTTC. Amino acids: CAISAIYGYTF.

This clone was seen just once. This chain joins TRBV19 and TRBJ2-2; TRBD2 matches at 7 bases. Germline V gives CDR1 LNHDA, CDR2 SQIVND (reference sequence). V lost 5 bases to trimming and J lost 4 bases; unmatched junction nucleotides: 10. The CDR3 is 16 amino acids. CDR3 DNA: TGTGCCAGTAGTTTCCAGGCTAGCGGACCCACCGGGGAGCTGTTTTTT. It translates to CASSFQASGPTGELFF. The entire variable domain, with the rest obtained from reference TRBV19 and TRBJ2-2, is as follows: DGGITQSPKYLFRKEGQNVTLSCEQNLNHDAMYWYRQDPGQGLRLIYYSQIVNDFQKGDIAEGYSVSREKKESFPLTVTSAQKNPTAFYLCASSFQASGPTGELFFGEGSRLTVL.

The V call is TRBV7-8, the J call TRBJ2-1; D not certain. CDR3 length equals 14 residues. Trimming pared 4 bases from V and 6 bases from J, leaving 13 bases between. CDR1 is SGHVS, CDR2 FQNEAQ, per germline. The CDR3 spells CASSSLAGVNEQFF. CDR3 coding DNA: TGTGCCAGCAGCTCGTTAGCCGGTGTCAATGAGCAGTTCTTC.

This clone was seen a few times. The chain employs TRBV7-2 and TRBJ2-2, with a weak D call TRBD2 (6 bases). The CDR3 has 15 amino acids. The germline V gene has CDR1 SGHTA and CDR2 FQGNSA. V lost 5 bases and J 4 bases, leaving 14 bases between the germline ends. The CDR3 protein is CASSPMRDFTGELFF. CDR3 in DNA: TGTGCCAGCAGCCCCATGAGGGACTTCACCGGGGAGCTGTTTTTT.

V and J are TRBV6-5 and TRBJ1-1, with TRBD1 identical over 8 bases. The J segment lost 11 bases and the V segment lost 2 bases, leaving 7 bases of the junction unmatched. The germline gives CDR1 MNHEY, CDR2 SVGAGI. This CDR3 spans 13 amino acids. CDR3 region: CASSYQGALGAFF. In DNA form, the CDR3 reads TGTGCCAGCAGTTACCAGGGGGCGTTGGGGGCTTTCTTT.

The V and J genes are TRBV7-9 and TRBJ2-5; D gene uncertain. The CDR3 spans 16 residues. The germline CDR1 and CDR2 sequences are SEHNR and FQNEAQ (reference sequence). V was shortened by 0 bases and J by 4 bases, with 15 bases between the two germline ends. The CDR3 protein is CASSLAGLGSRETQYF. The DNA for the CDR3 is TGTGCCAGCAGCTTAGCAGGGTTAGGGTCTCGAGAGACCCAGTACTTC. The complete variable domain, with remaining parts taken from reference TRBV7-9 and TRBJ2-5, reads DTGVSQNPRHKITKRGQNVTFRCDPISEHNRLYWYRQTLGQGPEFLTYFQNEAQLEKSRLLSDRFSAERPKGSFSTLEIQRTEQGDSAMYLCASSLAGLGSRETQYFGPGTRLLVL.

The chain uses TRBV14 and TRBJ1-6, with D unclear. The germline V and J ends were trimmed by 4 bases and 3 bases, with 13 bases remaining between them. The germline V gene has CDR1 SGHDN and CDR2 FVKESK. The length of the CDR3 is 16 residues. The CDR3 loop is CASSLLAGNYNSPLHF. CDR3 bases: TGTGCCAGCAGCCTTTTGGCGGGAAACTATAATTCACCCCTCCACTTT.

This clone is a singleton in its sample. The chain combines TRBV28 with TRBJ2-1; possibly TRBD1 for D (6 bases). The CDR3 loop spans 17 amino acids. V was shortened by 6 bases and J by 4 bases, with 22 bases between the two germline ends. Germline V CDR1 and CDR2: MDHEN, SYDVKM. The CDR3 sequence: CASSPNFGTKIYNEQFF. The CDR3 DNA is TGTGCCAGCAGCCCTAATTTTGGGACAAAAATTTACAATGAGCAGTTCTTC.

The chain joins TRBV6-5 to TRBJ2-3; D remains ambiguous. Trimming took 7 bases from V and 2 from J, leaving 13 bases between them. The CDR3 loop spans 14 amino acids. Germline V lookup: CDR1 MNHEY, CDR2 SVGAGI. The CDR3 nucleotides are TGTGCCAGCACTTTCTTCCTTAACACAGATACGCAGTATTTT. This sequence encodes CASTFFLNTDTQYF.

This chain joins TRBV6-4 and TRBJ2-1; 10 bases fit TRBD2. The V gene end was trimmed by 8 bases and the J gene end by 8 bases; junction bases not matched to a gene: 12. The CDR3 runs to 15 residues. Germline CDR1 reads MRHNA; CDR2 reads SNTAGT. The CDR3 bases are TGTGCCAGCGCGAGGGCCACTAGCGGGAACCATGAGCAGTTCTTC. This gives the protein CASARATSGNHEQFF.

This clone appeared a single time. This CDR3 is CAWMYGSSGANVLTF. The DNA for the CDR3 is TGTGCCTGGATGTATGGCAGCTCTGGGGCCAACGTCCTGACTTTC. V usage is TRBV30 and J usage is TRBJ2-6; D ambiguous. V was cut by 4 bases and J by 0 bases, with 10 bases left in between. CDR1 GTSNPN and CDR2 SVGIG come from the germline V gene (reference sequence). This CDR3 comprises 15 residues.

V is TRBV12-3 or TRBV12-4 and J is TRBJ1-2; D is unclear. The V end was cut by 8 bases, the J end by 4 bases, with 8 bases between. The CDR3 runs 11 residues. DNA for the CDR3: TGTGCCAGCGGGTCCTTCTATGGCTACACCTTC. This encodes CASGSFYGYTF.

V is TRBV18 and J is TRBJ1-1, with D possibly TRBD1 on 5 matching bases. The V end was cut by 8 bases, the J end by 4 bases, with 20 bases between. CDR1 is KGHSH and CDR2 is LQKENI in the germline V gene. The CDR3 extends over 15 amino acids. In DNA, the CDR3 is TGTGCCAGCGTACCCGGGCAGGGAGGATTCACTGAAGCTTTCTTT. Protein product: CASVPGQGGFTEAFF.

The V and J genes are TRBV10-3 and TRBJ2-5, with a possible D match to TRBD1 (6 bases). Germline V gene data show CDR1 as ENHRY and CDR2 as SYGVKD. CDR3 length: 15 amino acids. Trimming removed 5 bases from V and 1 base from J, with 14 bases in between. CDR3 DNA: TGTGCCATCAGTAGGACAGCGGAGATCCAAGAGACCCAGTACTTC. It codes for CAISRTAEIQETQYF.

J is TRBJ2-6 and V is TRBV7-9; D not resolved. V lost 11 bases to trimming and J lost 0 bases, with 8 bases between them. Germline assignment: CDR1 SEHNR and CDR2 FQNEAQ (reference sequence). This CDR3 is 13 amino acids long. The CDR3 loop reads CAPGASGANVLTF. CDR3 in DNA: TGTGCCCCAGGTGCCTCTGGGGCCAACGTCCTGACTTTC.

The chain joins TRBV27 to TRBJ1-1; D remains ambiguous. The CDR3 covers 15 residues. Trimming shortened V by 2 bases and J by 4 bases, and 14 bases separated the two germline ends. The V gene's germline CDR1 is MNHEY and CDR2 SMNVEV (reference sequence). The CDR3 bases are TGTGCCAGCAGTTTAAAGATCCAGGTCGGCACTGAAGCTTTCTTT. Its translation: CASSLKIQVGTEAFF.